Listed below are T cell receptor beta chains from one sample, sequenced in a study of T cells in Graves' hyperthyroidism and ophthalmopathy. TCRdb processed the multiplex PCR reads anew with MiXCR; each CDR3 protein has one entry. The sample lists hundreds of thousands of distinct CDR3 sequences, under 15% occurring once. The sequenced material came from blood. The receptors originated from a man between 18 and 35 years old with Graves' ophthalmopathy. Both conserved end residues are part of each CDR3. D genes are given only for firm matches. Expanded clones are given a class, and other clones once, few, many or no size at all.

V: TRBV6-5; D: TRBD1; J: TRBJ2-2; size: few; DNA: TGTGCCAGCAGTTACGGACAGGGGCAGCCGAACACCGGGGAGCTGTTTTTT; CDR3: CASSYGQGQPNTGELFF
V: TRBV12-3/TRBV12-4; D: .; J: TRBJ1-4; size: many; DNA: TGTGCCAGCAGTTTAGCCCTCAGGGCCCATGAAAAACTGTTTTTT; CDR3: CASSLALRAHEKLFF
V: TRBV11-2; D: .; J: TRBJ2-7; size: many; DNA: TGTGCCAGCAGCTTTAGGAGCTCCTACGAGCAGTACTTC; CDR3: CASSFRSSYEQYF
V: TRBV27; D: .; J: TRBJ2-5; size: many; DNA: TGTGCCAGCAGTTTGGCAGGGTGGCAAGAGACCCAGTACTTC; CDR3: CASSLAGWQETQYF
V: TRBV12-3/TRBV12-4; D: .; J: TRBJ1-1; size: many; DNA: TGTGCCAGCAGCCCGCGACAGGTGCTGAACACTGAAGCTTTCTTT; CDR3: CASSPRQVLNTEAFF
V: TRBV12-3/TRBV12-4; D: .; J: TRBJ1-2; size: many; DNA: TGTGCCAGCAGTCCCAGGGGAATGCATGGCTACACCTTC; CDR3: CASSPRGMHGYTF
V: TRBV2; D: TRBD2; J: TRBJ2-5; size: many; DNA: TGTGCCAGCAATCGGCCTAGCGGGAGTATAGAGACCCAGTACTTC; CDR3: CASNRPSGSIETQYF
V: TRBV7-9; D: TRBD2; J: TRBJ2-1; size: many; DNA: TGTGCCAGCAGGGTGGCGGGGGGTTACAATGAGCAGTTCTTC; CDR3: CASRVAGGYNEQFF
V: TRBV9; D: .; J: TRBJ2-7; size: many; DNA: TGTGCCAGCAGCGTAGGGGCAGGTGTCTCCTACGAGCAGTACTTC; CDR3: CASSVGAGVSYEQYF
V: TRBV6-5; D: TRBD1; J: TRBJ1-2; size: .; DNA: TGTGCCAGCAGTTTAGCGACAGGGTGGGGCTACACCTTC; CDR3: CASSLATGWGYTF
V: TRBV4-2; D: TRBD2; J: TRBJ2-5; size: many; DNA: TGTGCCAGCAGTCAAGATGGACTAGCGGGGGAGACCCAGTACTTC; CDR3: CASSQDGLAGETQYF
V: TRBV20-1; D: .; J: TRBJ2-5; size: few; DNA: TGCAGTGCTGCAAAAAATGAAGAGACCCAGTACTTC; CDR3: CSAAKNEETQYF
V: TRBV29-1; D: TRBD2; J: TRBJ2-1; size: .; DNA: TGCAGCGGACAACTTTACAAACTAGCGGGGTACAATGAGCAGTTCTTC; CDR3: CSGQLYKLAGYNEQFF
V: TRBV5-1; D: .; J: TRBJ2-3; size: many; DNA: TGCGCCAGCAGCTTGGCGGGCAGAGGCGGGGATACGCAGTATTTT; CDR3: CASSLAGRGGDTQYF
V: TRBV10-3; D: .; J: TRBJ2-7; size: .; DNA: TGTGCCATCAGGGGGGGGGGCGGGAGCGGCTCCTACGAGCAGTACTTC; CDR3: CAIRGGGGSGSYEQYF
V: TRBV9; D: .; J: TRBJ2-5; size: few; DNA: TGTGCCAGCAGCCCCCAGGGGACCGGAGAGACCCAGTACTTC; CDR3: CASSPQGTGETQYF
V: TRBV4-1; D: .; J: TRBJ1-5; size: .; DNA: TGCGCCAGCAGCCAAGATAGGGCACAGGCCTATCAGCCCCAGCATTTT; CDR3: CASSQDRAQAYQPQHF
V: TRBV6-1; D: TRBD2; J: TRBJ2-2; size: .; DNA: TGCTCTGTGGGACTAAACACCGGGGAGCTGTTTTTT; CDR3: CSVGLNTGELFF
V: TRBV20-1; D: TRBD2; J: TRBJ2-7; size: few; DNA: TGCAGTGCTAGAGAGGGGGGGGGGGTAGTTGGCCGCCCGACCTACGAGCAGTACTTC; CDR3: CSAREGGGVVGRPTYEQYF
V: TRBV18; D: .; J: TRBJ2-7; size: many; DNA: TGTGCCAGCTCAGACTCGGACGGGAGCTCCTACGAGCAGTACTTC; CDR3: CASSDSDGSSYEQYF
V: TRBV10-2; D: .; J: TRBJ2-1; size: .; DNA: TGCGCCAGCGGATGGGACGAGCAGTTCTTC; CDR3: CASGWDEQFF
V: TRBV19; D: .; J: TRBJ1-2; size: many; DNA: TGTGCCAGTAGTATAGATCTACGGGGCTACACCTTC; CDR3: CASSIDLRGYTF
V: TRBV2; D: TRBD1; J: TRBJ2-1; size: many; DNA: TGTGCCAGCCCTAGCGCGGGACAGGGAAACAATGAGCAGTTCTTC; CDR3: CASPSAGQGNNEQFF
V: TRBV2; D: TRBD1; J: TRBJ2-7; size: few; DNA: TGTGCCAGCTTGAGACAGGGCGTTCTATGCTTC; CDR3: CASLRQGVLCF
V: TRBV14; D: .; J: TRBJ2-2; size: .; DNA: TGTGCCAGCAGCCAAGATGTGGGGACGAGGCTGTTTTTT; CDR3: CASSQDVGTRLFF
V: TRBV5-1; D: .; J: TRBJ1-2; size: many; DNA: TGCGCCAGCCGGGCAGGCTCTAACTATGGCTACACCTTC; CDR3: CASRAGSNYGYTF
V: TRBV29-1; D: .; J: TRBJ2-7; size: many; DNA: TGCAGCGTTGAAGGGTCCACCTACGAGCAGTACTTC; CDR3: CSVEGSTYEQYF
V: TRBV4-2; D: TRBD2; J: TRBJ2-3; size: many; DNA: TGTGCCAGCAGCCAACTAGCGGGGGGTACAGATACGCAGTATTTT; CDR3: CASSQLAGGTDTQYF
V: TRBV5-1; D: TRBD2; J: TRBJ2-1; size: many; DNA: TGCGCCAGCTTGGGGACTAGCGGGGGGGCAAATGAGCAGTTCTTC; CDR3: CASLGTSGGANEQFF
V: TRBV20-1; D: .; J: TRBJ2-3; size: many; DNA: TGCAGTGCTAGAGATCTGCTCACAGGCACAGATACGCAGTATTTT; CDR3: CSARDLLTGTDTQYF
V: TRBV24-1; D: .; J: TRBJ2-1; size: many; DNA: TGTGCCACCAGTGATTTCGGGAGTAACAATGAGCAGTTCTTC; CDR3: CATSDFGSNNEQFF
V: TRBV2; D: TRBD2; J: TRBJ2-3; size: few; DNA: TGTGCCAGCAGTTACGGACTAGCGGGGGGCACAGATACGCAGTATTTT; CDR3: CASSYGLAGGTDTQYF
V: TRBV7-8; D: .; J: TRBJ1-2; size: many; DNA: TGTGCCAGCAGCGGACCGGGACACCAGAGCTATGGCTACACCTTC; CDR3: CASSGPGHQSYGYTF
V: TRBV5-1; D: .; J: TRBJ2-3; size: few; DNA: TGCGCCAGCAGCCCAGTTCTAGCTAGCACAGATACGCAGTATTTT; CDR3: CASSPVLASTDTQYF
V: TRBV4-1; D: TRBD2; J: TRBJ2-3; size: many; DNA: TGCGCCAGCAGCCGACTAGCGGCCACAGATACGCAGTATTTT; CDR3: CASSRLAATDTQYF
V: TRBV7-2; D: TRBD1; J: TRBJ1-1; size: .; DNA: TGTGCCAGCAGAAATCTGGCAGGGGGAGGGGAAGCTTTCTTT; CDR3: CASRNLAGGGEAFF
V: TRBV2; D: TRBD1; J: TRBJ1-1; size: many; DNA: TGTGCCAGCACCTTCGGACAGGGGAACACTGAAGCTTTCTTT; CDR3: CASTFGQGNTEAFF
V: TRBV3-1; D: .; J: TRBJ2-2; size: .; DNA: TGTGCCAGCACTAGGGCCGGGGAGCTGTTTTTT; CDR3: CASTRAGELFF
V: TRBV5-1; D: .; J: TRBJ2-7; size: many; DNA: TGCGCCAGCAGCTTGGCCAGGCAGGGGATGCCCGAGCAGTACTTC; CDR3: CASSLARQGMPEQYF
V: TRBV7-3; D: TRBD1; J: TRBJ1-6; size: .; DNA: TGTGCCAGCAGCTTGACCGGGACAGGGGTTTATTCACCCCTCCACTTT; CDR3: CASSLTGTGVYSPLHF
V: TRBV5-1; D: TRBD2; J: TRBJ2-2; size: .; DNA: TGCGCCAGCTCTACAGCGGGGACCGGGGAGCTGTTTTTT; CDR3: CASSTAGTGELFF
V: TRBV5-5; D: TRBD1; J: TRBJ1-1; size: many; DNA: TGTGCCAGCAGCGGCGGGACAGGGCGTGGAACTGAAGCTTTCTTT; CDR3: CASSGGTGRGTEAFF
V: TRBV5-1; D: .; J: TRBJ1-6; size: .; DNA: TGCGCCAGCAGCTTGGACAGGGCCGATAATTCACCCCTCCACTTT; CDR3: CASSLDRADNSPLHF
V: TRBV18; D: .; J: TRBJ2-7; size: many; DNA: TGTGCCAGCTCGTCACAGGAGTACGAGCAGTACTTC; CDR3: CASSSQEYEQYF
V: TRBV3-1; D: TRBD2; J: TRBJ2-2; size: many; DNA: TGTGCCAGCAGTCTTAGCGGGGGGACGAACACCGGGGAGCTGTTTTTT; CDR3: CASSLSGGTNTGELFF
V: TRBV3-1; D: .; J: TRBJ2-1; size: many; DNA: TGTGCCAGCAGCCAAGATGGGGAGTCTGTGCAGTTCTTC; CDR3: CASSQDGESVQFF
V: TRBV27; D: TRBD1; J: TRBJ1-6; size: many; DNA: TGTGCCAGCAGTTTACAGGGGGGACACTCACCCCTCCACTTT; CDR3: CASSLQGGHSPLHF
V: TRBV6-5; D: .; J: TRBJ1-3; size: .; DNA: TGTGCCAGCAGTTCCGAGGTCGCTGGAAACACCATATATTTT; CDR3: CASSSEVAGNTIYF
V: TRBV6-1; D: .; J: TRBJ1-2; size: many; DNA: TGTGCCAGCAGTGACTACGGCTACTATGGCTACACCTTC; CDR3: CASSDYGYYGYTF